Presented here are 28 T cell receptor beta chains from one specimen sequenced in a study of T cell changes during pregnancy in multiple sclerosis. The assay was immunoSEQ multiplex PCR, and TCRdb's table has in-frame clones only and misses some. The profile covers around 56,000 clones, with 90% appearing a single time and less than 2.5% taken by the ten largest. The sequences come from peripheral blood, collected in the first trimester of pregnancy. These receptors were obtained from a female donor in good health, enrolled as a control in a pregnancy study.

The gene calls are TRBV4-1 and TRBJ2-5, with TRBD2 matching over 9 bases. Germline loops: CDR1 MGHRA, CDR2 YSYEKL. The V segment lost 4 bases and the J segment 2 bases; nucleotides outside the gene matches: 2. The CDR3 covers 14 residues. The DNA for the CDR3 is TGCGCCAGCAGCCCTAGCGGGGCACAAGAGACCCAGTACTTC. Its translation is CASSPSGAQETQYF.

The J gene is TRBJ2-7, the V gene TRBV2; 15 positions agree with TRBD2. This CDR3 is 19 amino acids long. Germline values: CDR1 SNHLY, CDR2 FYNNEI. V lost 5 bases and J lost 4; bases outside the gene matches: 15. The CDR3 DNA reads TGTGCCAGCAGTCGAAAACCGGGACTAGCGGGGGGTAGTATTTACGAGCAGTACTTC. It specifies CASSRKPGLAGGSIYEQYF.

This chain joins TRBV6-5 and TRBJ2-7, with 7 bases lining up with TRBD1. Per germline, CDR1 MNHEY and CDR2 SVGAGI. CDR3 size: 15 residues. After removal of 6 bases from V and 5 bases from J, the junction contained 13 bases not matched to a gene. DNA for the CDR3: TGTGCCAGCAGAGCAACCGGGACCCAGGGGGACGAGCAGTACTTC. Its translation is CASRATGTQGDEQYF.

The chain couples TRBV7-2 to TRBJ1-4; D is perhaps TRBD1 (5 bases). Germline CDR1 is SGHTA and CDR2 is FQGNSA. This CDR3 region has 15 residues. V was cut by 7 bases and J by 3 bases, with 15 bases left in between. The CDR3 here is CASTLRRGPNEKLFF. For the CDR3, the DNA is TGTGCCAGCACCCTCAGGAGGGGCCCTAATGAAAAACTGTTTTTT.

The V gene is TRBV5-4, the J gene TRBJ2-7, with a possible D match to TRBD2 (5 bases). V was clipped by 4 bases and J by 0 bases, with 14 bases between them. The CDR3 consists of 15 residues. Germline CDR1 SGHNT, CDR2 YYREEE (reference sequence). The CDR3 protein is CASSLRDRSSYEQYF. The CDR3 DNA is TGTGCCAGCAGCCTACGGGATCGAAGCTCCTACGAGCAGTACTTC.

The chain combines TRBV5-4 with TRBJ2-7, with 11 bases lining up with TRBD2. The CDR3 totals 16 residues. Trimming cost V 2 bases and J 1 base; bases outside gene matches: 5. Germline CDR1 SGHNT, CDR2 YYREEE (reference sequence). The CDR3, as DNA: TGTGCCAGCAGCTTAAAACTAGCGGGAGTATCCTACGAGCAGTACTTC. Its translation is CASSLKLAGVSYEQYF.

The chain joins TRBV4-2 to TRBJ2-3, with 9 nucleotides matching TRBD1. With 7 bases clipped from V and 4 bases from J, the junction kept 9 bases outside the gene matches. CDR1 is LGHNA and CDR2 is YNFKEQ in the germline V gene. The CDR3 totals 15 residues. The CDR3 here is CASTPGQGSSDTQYF. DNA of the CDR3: TGTGCCAGCACCCCGGGACAGGGCTCATCAGATACGCAGTATTTT.

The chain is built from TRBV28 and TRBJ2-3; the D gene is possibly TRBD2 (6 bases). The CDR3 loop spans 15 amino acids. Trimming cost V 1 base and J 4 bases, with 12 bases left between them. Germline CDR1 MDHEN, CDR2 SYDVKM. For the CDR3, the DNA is TGTGCCAGCAGTTTATATGGCGGGATCCCAGATACGCAGTATTTT. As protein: CASSLYGGIPDTQYF. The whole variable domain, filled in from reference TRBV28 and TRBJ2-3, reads DVKVTQSSRYLVKRTGEKVFLECVQDMDHENMFWYRQDPGLGLRLIYFSYDVKMKEKGDIPEGYSVSREKKERFSLILESASTNQTSMYLCASSLYGGIPDTQYFGPGTRLTVL.

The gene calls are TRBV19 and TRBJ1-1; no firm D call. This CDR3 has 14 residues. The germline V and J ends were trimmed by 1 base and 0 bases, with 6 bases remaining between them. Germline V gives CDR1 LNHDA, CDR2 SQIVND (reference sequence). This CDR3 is CASSIAGLNTEAFF. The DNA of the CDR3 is TGTGCCAGTAGTATAGCGGGTTTGAACACTGAAGCTTTCTTT. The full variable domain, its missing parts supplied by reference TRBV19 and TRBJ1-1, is DGGITQSPKYLFRKEGQNVTLSCEQNLNHDAMYWYRQDPGQGLRLIYYSQIVNDFQKGDIAEGYSVSREKKESFPLTVTSAQKNPTAFYLCASSIAGLNTEAFFGQGTRLTVV.

CDR3 protein: CASSQGVEQYF. CDR3 in DNA: TGTGCCAGCAGCCAGGGTGTCGAGCAGTACTTC. V gene TRBV27 combines with J gene TRBJ2-7; D may be TRBD1 (5 bases). V was cut by 6 bases and J by 6 bases, with 9 bases left in between. The CDR3 runs 11 residues. The V gene's germline CDR1 is MNHEY and CDR2 SMNVEV (reference sequence).

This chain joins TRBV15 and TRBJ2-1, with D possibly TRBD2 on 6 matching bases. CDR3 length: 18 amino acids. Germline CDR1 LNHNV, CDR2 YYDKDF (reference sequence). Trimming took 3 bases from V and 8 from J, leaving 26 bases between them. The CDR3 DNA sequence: TGTGCCACCAGCAGGGACTCGATACGGGGGTCCCCTTGGGATGAGCAGTTCTTC. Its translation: CATSRDSIRGSPWDEQFF.

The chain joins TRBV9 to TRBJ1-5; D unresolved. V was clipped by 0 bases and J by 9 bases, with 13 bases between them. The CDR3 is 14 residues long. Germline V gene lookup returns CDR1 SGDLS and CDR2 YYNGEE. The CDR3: CASSVATDTGPQHF. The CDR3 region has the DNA TGTGCCAGCAGCGTAGCTACCGACACCGGGCCCCAGCATTTT.

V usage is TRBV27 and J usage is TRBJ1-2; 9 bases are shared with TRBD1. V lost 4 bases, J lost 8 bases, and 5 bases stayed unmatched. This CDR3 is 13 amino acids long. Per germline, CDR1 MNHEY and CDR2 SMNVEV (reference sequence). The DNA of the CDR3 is TGTGCCAGCAGTTCCCGACAGGGGGGGGGCTACACCTTC. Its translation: CASSSRQGGGYTF.

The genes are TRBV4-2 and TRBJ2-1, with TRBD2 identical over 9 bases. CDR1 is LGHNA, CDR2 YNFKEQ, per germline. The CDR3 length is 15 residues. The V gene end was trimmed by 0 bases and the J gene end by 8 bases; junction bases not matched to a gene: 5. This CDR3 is CASSQEDSGSDEQFF. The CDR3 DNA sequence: TGTGCCAGCAGCCAAGAGGATAGCGGGAGTGATGAGCAGTTCTTC.

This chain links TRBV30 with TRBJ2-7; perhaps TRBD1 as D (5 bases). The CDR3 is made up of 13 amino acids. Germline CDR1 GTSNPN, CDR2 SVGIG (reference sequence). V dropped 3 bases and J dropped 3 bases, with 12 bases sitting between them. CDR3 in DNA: TGTGCCTGGAGACTCAGGGAAGGCTACGAGCAGTACTTC. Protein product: CAWRLREGYEQYF.

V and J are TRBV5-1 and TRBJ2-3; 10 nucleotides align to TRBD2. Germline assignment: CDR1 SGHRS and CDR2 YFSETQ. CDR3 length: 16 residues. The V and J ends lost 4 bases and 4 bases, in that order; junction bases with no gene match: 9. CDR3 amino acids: CASSPPSGGGPDTQYF. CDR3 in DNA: TGCGCCAGCAGCCCCCCCAGCGGGGGGGGACCAGATACGCAGTATTTT. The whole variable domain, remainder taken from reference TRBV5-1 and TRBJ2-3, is KAGVTQTPRYLIKTRGQQVTLSCSPISGHRSVSWYQQTPGQGLQFLFEYFSETQRNKGNFPGRFSGRQFSNSRSEMNVSTLELGDSALYLCASSPPSGGGPDTQYFGPGTRLTVL.

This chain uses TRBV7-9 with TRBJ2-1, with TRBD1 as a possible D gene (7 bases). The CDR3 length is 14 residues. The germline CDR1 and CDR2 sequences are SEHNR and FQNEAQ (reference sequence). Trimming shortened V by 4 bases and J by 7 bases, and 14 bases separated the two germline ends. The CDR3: CASSSAPGGNEQFF. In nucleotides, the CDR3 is TGTGCCAGCAGCTCAGCCCCAGGGGGGAATGAGCAGTTCTTC.

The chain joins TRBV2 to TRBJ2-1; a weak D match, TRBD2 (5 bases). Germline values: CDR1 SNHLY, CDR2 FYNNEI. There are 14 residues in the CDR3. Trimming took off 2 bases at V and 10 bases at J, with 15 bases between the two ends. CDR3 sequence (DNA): TGTGCCAGCAGTGAATCGTCTAGCTCTCGCGAGCAGTTCTTC. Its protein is CASSESSSSREQFF. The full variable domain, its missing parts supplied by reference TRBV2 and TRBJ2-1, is EPEVTQTPSHQVTQMGQEVILRCVPISNHLYFYWYRQILGQKVEFLVSFYNNEISEKSEIFDDQFSVERPDGSNFTLKIRSTKLEDSAMYFCASSESSSSREQFFGPGTRLTVL.

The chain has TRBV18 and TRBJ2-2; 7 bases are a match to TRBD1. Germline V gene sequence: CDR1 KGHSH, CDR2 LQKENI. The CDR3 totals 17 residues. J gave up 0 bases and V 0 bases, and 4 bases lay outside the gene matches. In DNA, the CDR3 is TGTGCCAGCTCACCACCTAGTACAGGGGCGAACACCGGGGAGCTGTTTTTT. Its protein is CASSPPSTGANTGELFF.

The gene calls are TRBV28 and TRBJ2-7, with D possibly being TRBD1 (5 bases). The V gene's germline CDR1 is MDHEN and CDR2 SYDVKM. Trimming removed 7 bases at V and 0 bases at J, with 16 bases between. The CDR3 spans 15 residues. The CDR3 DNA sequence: TGTGCCAGCACTGAAGGGGTAGCCTCCTCCTACGAGCAGTACTTC. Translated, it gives CASTEGVASSYEQYF. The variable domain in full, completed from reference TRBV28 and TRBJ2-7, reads DVKVTQSSRYLVKRTGEKVFLECVQDMDHENMFWYRQDPGLGLRLIYFSYDVKMKEKGDIPEGYSVSREKKERFSLILESASTNQTSMYLCASTEGVASSYEQYFGPGTRLTVT.

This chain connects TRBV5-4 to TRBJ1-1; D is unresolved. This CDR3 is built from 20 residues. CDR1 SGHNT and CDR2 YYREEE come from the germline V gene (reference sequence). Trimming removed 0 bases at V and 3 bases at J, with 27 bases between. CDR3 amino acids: CASSLDLPGSGMIWDTEAFF. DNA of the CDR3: TGTGCCAGCAGCTTGGATCTCCCAGGTTCGGGAATGATTTGGGACACTGAAGCTTTCTTT.

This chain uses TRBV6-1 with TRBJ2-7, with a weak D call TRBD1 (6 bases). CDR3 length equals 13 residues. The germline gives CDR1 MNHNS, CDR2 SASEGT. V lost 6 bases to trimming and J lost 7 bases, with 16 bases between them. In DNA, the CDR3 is TGTGCCAGCAGAGACGACAGGTCGCAGGAGCAGTACTTC. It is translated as CASRDDRSQEQYF.

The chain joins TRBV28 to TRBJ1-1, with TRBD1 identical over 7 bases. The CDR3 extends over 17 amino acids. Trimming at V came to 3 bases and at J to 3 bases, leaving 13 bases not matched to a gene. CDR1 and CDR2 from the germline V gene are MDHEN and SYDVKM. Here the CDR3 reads CASSFLRQGWGYTEAFF. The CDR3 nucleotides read TGTGCCAGCAGTTTTCTTAGACAGGGATGGGGTTACACTGAAGCTTTCTTT.

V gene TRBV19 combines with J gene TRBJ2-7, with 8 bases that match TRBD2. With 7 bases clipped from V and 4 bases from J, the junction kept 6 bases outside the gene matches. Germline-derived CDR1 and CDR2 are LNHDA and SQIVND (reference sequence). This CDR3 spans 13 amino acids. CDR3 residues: CASTSGRVYEQYF. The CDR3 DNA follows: TGTGCCAGTACTTCCGGGAGGGTATACGAGCAGTACTTC.

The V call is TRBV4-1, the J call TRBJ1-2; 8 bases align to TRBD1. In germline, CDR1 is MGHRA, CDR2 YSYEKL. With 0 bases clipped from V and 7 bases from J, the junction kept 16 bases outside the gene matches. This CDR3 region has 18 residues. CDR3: CASSQEPPGQVTIPGYTF. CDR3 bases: TGCGCCAGCAGCCAAGAGCCCCCGGGACAGGTCACGATCCCTGGCTACACCTTC.

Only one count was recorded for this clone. Written as DNA, the CDR3 is TGTGCCACCAGCTCGTGGCCTAATCAGCCCCAGCATTTT. It yields the protein CATSSWPNQPQHF. The rearrangement joins TRBV15 to TRBJ1-5; no definite D call. Germline values: CDR1 LNHNV, CDR2 YYDKDF (reference sequence). V was cut by 5 bases and J by 4 bases, with 9 bases left in between. This CDR3 has 13 amino acids.

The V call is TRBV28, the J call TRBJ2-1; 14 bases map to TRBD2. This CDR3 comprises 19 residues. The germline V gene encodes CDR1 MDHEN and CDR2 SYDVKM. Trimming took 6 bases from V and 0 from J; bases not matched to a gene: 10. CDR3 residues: CASSRLGLAGEGSYNEQFF. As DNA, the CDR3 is TGTGCCAGCAGCCGACTGGGACTAGCGGGAGAGGGCTCCTACAATGAGCAGTTCTTC.

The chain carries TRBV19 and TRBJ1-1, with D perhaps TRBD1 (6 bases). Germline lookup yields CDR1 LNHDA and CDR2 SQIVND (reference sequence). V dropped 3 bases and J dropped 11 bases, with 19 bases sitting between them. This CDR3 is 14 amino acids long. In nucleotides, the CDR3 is TGTGCCAGTAGTATCGGACAGAATAACGTTGGGGCTTTCTTT. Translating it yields CASSIGQNNVGAFF.